These 3 T cell receptor beta chains share one sample of origin, sequenced in a study of blood T cell repertoires in COVID-19. Clones were sequenced by immunoSEQ multiplex PCR, and TCRdb holds only the in-frame ones, with some missing. The data contain 350,000 or so clones, nearly 90% of them singletons. Material: peripheral blood. These TCRs come from a man aged 18 to 30 with active or convalescent COVID-19.

The rearrangement links TRBV5-8 to TRBJ2-3; 13 bases match TRBD2. Trimming at V came to 4 bases and at J to 3 bases, leaving 8 bases not matched to a gene. There are 17 residues in the CDR3. Germline V gene lookup returns CDR1 SGHTS and CDR2 YDEGEE. The DNA for the CDR3 is TGTGCCAGCAGCCCGGCCCCGACTAGCGGGAGGACAGATACGCAGTATTTT. As protein: CASSPAPTSGRTDTQYF.

The chain uses TRBV3-1 (or the pseudogene TRBV3-2) and TRBJ2-1; 16 nucleotides align to TRBD2. V shed 4 bases, J shed 12 bases, and the junction held 12 bases outside the gene matches. CDR3 length equals 17 residues. Germline CDR1 and CDR2: LGHDT and YNNKEL (reference sequence). CDR3 coding DNA: TGTGCCAGCAGCCCCCCGGGGACTAGCGGGAGGGCGGTTGGGCAGTTCTTC. Protein: CASSPPGTSGRAVGQFF.

V usage is TRBV10-3 and J usage is TRBJ2-7, with TRBD2 matching over 9 bases. The CDR3 runs 14 residues. Germline CDR1 is ENHRY and CDR2 is SYGVKD. V shed 7 bases and J 0 bases; nucleotides not matched to a gene: 4. This chain's CDR3 is CAIKAGGSSYEQYF. CDR3 DNA: TGTGCCATCAAGGCGGGAGGGAGCTCCTACGAGCAGTACTTC.